A selection of T cell receptor beta chains follows, all from one sample in a study of OX40 agonist ivuxolimab in advanced cancers. This table comes from immunoSEQ multiplex PCR, and its TCRdb copy is limited to in-frame clones, with some not included. The data show tens of thousands of clones, around 90% seen once. The specimen was CD4+ or CD8+ T cells sorted from blood, collected in a trial of the OX40 agonist ivuxolimab. The receptors shown here come from an adult with an advanced solid tumor such as melanoma, head and neck, liver or kidney cancer. Both conserved end residues are part of each CDR3. Each record gives: J gene, V gene, D gene, CDR3 protein. D genes are given only for firm matches.

j_call: TRBJ2-7
v_call: TRBV18
d_call: TRBD1
cdr3_aa: CASSTRGTGGNYEQYF

j_call: TRBJ2-2
v_call: TRBV5-4
d_call: TRBD1
cdr3_aa: CASSQGTGRPGELFF

j_call: TRBJ2-7
v_call: TRBV2
d_call: .
cdr3_aa: CASNLGKREQYF

j_call: TRBJ2-7
v_call: TRBV5-6
d_call: .
cdr3_aa: CASSSGWPGTYEQYF

j_call: TRBJ1-1
v_call: TRBV19
d_call: .
cdr3_aa: CASSGQFNTEAFF

j_call: TRBJ1-2
v_call: TRBV7-9
d_call: .
cdr3_aa: CASSSNYGYTF

j_call: TRBJ2-3
v_call: TRBV7-8
d_call: TRBD2
cdr3_aa: CASSLVARSGGADTQYF

j_call: TRBJ2-1
v_call: TRBV19
d_call: .
cdr3_aa: CASSMRRPHNEQFF

j_call: TRBJ2-5
v_call: TRBV6-1
d_call: .
cdr3_aa: CASTMWGQETQYF

j_call: TRBJ1-1
v_call: TRBV6-5
d_call: TRBD1
cdr3_aa: CASSEQGAPTEAFF

j_call: TRBJ2-1
v_call: TRBV28
d_call: TRBD2
cdr3_aa: CASSLSRGLVREQFF

j_call: TRBJ2-2
v_call: TRBV28
d_call: .
cdr3_aa: CASRTGTGELFF

j_call: TRBJ1-1
v_call: TRBV19
d_call: .
cdr3_aa: CASSMLARGTEAFF

j_call: TRBJ1-1
v_call: TRBV5-1
d_call: .
cdr3_aa: CASSPDVGDTEAFF

j_call: TRBJ1-1
v_call: TRBV2
d_call: .
cdr3_aa: CASRPQVVNTEAFF

j_call: TRBJ2-7
v_call: TRBV7-8
d_call: TRBD2
cdr3_aa: CASSARLAGGHEQYF

j_call: TRBJ1-6
v_call: TRBV6-6
d_call: TRBD1
cdr3_aa: CASSQDRGFSPLHF